The clone carrying this T cell receptor (beta chain) occurred many times. Its matching antigen is unknown. Using RNA transcripts as the source, TCR beta CDR3 regions were amplified. During a first-round RT-PCR of the TCR CDR3, the HTBI primer set was used. TCRdb analysed the multiplex PCR reads with MiXCR anew, one entry per CDR3 protein. The table lists about 360,000 distinct CDR3 sequences, approximately 12% of them singletons. Newly diagnosed hyperthyroidism patients aged 18 to 65 years had disease lasting under 2 months. Each diagnosis drew on symptoms, thyroxine, TRAb, thyroid ultrasound and orbital computed tomography findings. Blood sampling occurred at first hyperthyroidism diagnosis, ahead of any ophthalmopathy symptoms. This specimen belongs to a study of T cells in Graves' hyperthyroidism and ophthalmopathy. The study's findings and limits: Ophthalmopathy cases were set apart from stable hyperthyroidism by a 13 V-J model.

Trimming pared 0 bases from V and 2 bases from J, leaving 24 bases between. Germline V gene sequence: CDR1 SGHDT, CDR2 YYEEEE. The CDR3 contains 19 residues. V usage is TRBV5-6 and J usage is TRBJ2-7; tentative D call: TRBD2 (6 bases). The sequence was collected from a man aged 25-45 years with Graves' hyperthyroidism that later progressed to Graves' ophthalmopathy. What was sequenced was blood. The CDR3 here is CASSLAPGLLASPTYEQYF. CDR3 DNA: TGTGCCAGCAGCTTGGCCCCGGGACTTCTCGCCTCCCCAACCTACGAGCAGTACTTC.